The rows below give T cell receptor beta chains drawn from one sample of a study of T cell repertoires in cytomegalovirus infection. MiXCR was run by TCRdb on the reads, yielding one entry per CDR3 protein. The repertoire includes 76,000 or so distinct CDR3 sequences, approximately 3.7% of them detected once, and approximately 4.6% sits in the top ten. The sample taken for sequencing was PBMCs. Receptor source: a human donor in good health (CMV status not recorded). Some clones in this sample may be carry-over from other donors' samples. Both conserved end residues are part of each CDR3. D genes are given only for firm matches. Clone size is given for some rows only: seen once, a few or many times, or a class if the clone is expanded.

many	.	TRBV5-4	TRBJ2-3	TGTGCCAGCAGCTTGGGTATCCGGGGAAGGACGACAGATACGCAGTATTTT	CASSLGIRGRTTDTQYF
many	.	TRBV6-6	TRBJ2-1	TGTGCCAGCCAGACTGTGGCTGAAGGCTACAATGAGCAGTTCTTC	CASQTVAEGYNEQFF
many	.	TRBV6-2/TRBV6-3	TRBJ2-6	TGTGCCAGCAGTTACTGGGGCTCTGGGGCCAACGTCCTGACTTTC	CASSYWGSGANVLTF
.	.	TRBV6-1	TRBJ1-6	TGTGCCAGCAGTGAAGAATACGGGGCAGGTTATTCACCCCTCCACTTT	CASSEEYGAGYSPLHF
many	TRBD2	TRBV9	TRBJ2-3	TGTGCCAGCAGCCCGATGAGGTCTGGCGGGGGGGAAGATACGCAGTATTTT	CASSPMRSGGGEDTQYF
many	.	TRBV20-1	TRBJ1-2	TGCAGTGCCCCCGGAGGCCGGACTAACTATGGCTACACCTTC	CSAPGGRTNYGYTF
many	.	TRBV7-2	TRBJ1-1	TGTGCCAGCAGCTCCCCCCTCAGAGGCTTGCTCGCAGAAGCTTTCTTT	CASSSPLRGLLAEAFF
many	.	TRBV19	TRBJ1-5	TGTGCCAGTAGTATCCGGTTACTGGACAGTAATCAGCCCCAGCATTTT	CASSIRLLDSNQPQHF
many	.	TRBV7-2	TRBJ1-4	TGTGCCAGCAGCCGCCTACAGGGAAATGAAAAACTGTTTTTT	CASSRLQGNEKLFF
many	.	TRBV7-2	TRBJ1-4	TGTGCCAGCAGCTATAGTGCAACTAATGAAAAACTGTTTTTT	CASSYSATNEKLFF
many	TRBD2	TRBV5-6	TRBJ2-5	TGTGCCAGCAGCTTGGCAGGGCGGGGGGGTCAAGAGACCCAGTACTTC	CASSLAGRGGQETQYF
many	TRBD1	TRBV4-2	TRBJ1-3	TGTGCCAGCAGCCAAGGGACAGGGAGGGACACCATATATTTT	CASSQGTGRDTIYF
many	.	TRBV4-1	TRBJ1-1	TGCGCCAGCAGCCAAGCCACTATGGCTTTCTTT	CASSQATMAFF
many	.	TRBV7-3	TRBJ2-1	TGTGCCAGCAGCTCCCGGGACGTCTCCTACAATGAGCAGTTCTTC	CASSSRDVSYNEQFF
many	.	TRBV12-3/TRBV12-4	TRBJ1-1	TGTGCCAGCAGTTTACCACCTAACACTGAAGCTTTCTTT	CASSLPPNTEAFF
many	TRBD2	TRBV7-2	TRBJ2-7	TGTGCCAGCAGTATTACCGGGGGGGACACCTCCTACGAGCAGTACTTC	CASSITGGDTSYEQYF
many	.	TRBV7-3	TRBJ2-4	TGTGCCAGCAGCTCCGGGCCTAATATAGCCAAAAACATTCAGTACTTC	CASSSGPNIAKNIQYF
many	.	TRBV6-6	TRBJ2-7	TGTGCCAGCAGTCAGGGTCAGGCCCCTCTCTACGAGCAGTACTTC	CASSQGQAPLYEQYF
many	.	TRBV7-3	TRBJ2-3	TGTGCCAGCAGCCCCTCGGGACGCCAAGATACGCAGTATTTT	CASSPSGRQDTQYF
medium-sized	.	TRBV7-2	TRBJ1-4	TGTGCCAGCAGCTTGGAGTCAACAACTAATGAAAAACTGTTTTTT	CASSLESTTNEKLFF
many	TRBD1	TRBV4-1	TRBJ2-3	TGCGCCAGCAGCCAAGAGGCGGACAGGGGCGGTGATACGCAGTATTTT	CASSQEADRGGDTQYF
many	.	TRBV20-1	TRBJ1-1	TGCAGTGCTTTCGACTCTCCTAAGGGTTTGACTGAAGCTTTCTTT	CSAFDSPKGLTEAFF
many	.	TRBV10-3	TRBJ2-7	TGTGCCACCCAAAGGGACCCCTCGGACGAGCAGTACTTC	CATQRDPSDEQYF
many	.	TRBV27	TRBJ1-6	TGTGCCAGCAGTTTGACAGGACCTTCACCCCTCCACTTT	CASSLTGPSPLHF
many	.	TRBV6-2/TRBV6-3	TRBJ1-5	TGTGCCAGCAGTGGGACAAGACTTAGCAATCAGCCCCAGCATTTT	CASSGTRLSNQPQHF
many	.	TRBV30	TRBJ2-3	TGTGCCTGGACCCCCCGGGATACGCAGTATTTT	CAWTPRDTQYF
many	.	TRBV27	TRBJ1-1	TGTGCCAGCAGTTTATTTGGTTTAACTGAAGCTTTCTTT	CASSLFGLTEAFF
many	.	TRBV7-2	TRBJ2-2	TGTGCCAGCAGCTTAAACAGGCAAAACACCGGGGAGCTGTTTTTT	CASSLNRQNTGELFF
many	TRBD1	TRBV7-8	TRBJ2-5	TGTGCCAGCAGCCGTTTGGGCAGGGGGTATGAAGAGACCCAGTACTTC	CASSRLGRGYEETQYF
many	TRBD1	TRBV28	TRBJ1-2	TGTGCCACCGCGGACAGGGGCTATGGCTACACCTTC	CATADRGYGYTF
many	.	TRBV25-1	TRBJ1-5	TGTGCCAGCAGTGAGGCAGGAGCTCAGCCCCAGCATTTT	CASSEAGAQPQHF
many	.	TRBV20-1	TRBJ2-7	TGCAGTGCTAGTCCCAGTCACGAGCAGTACTTC	CSASPSHEQYF
many	TRBD2	TRBV5-4	TRBJ2-1	TGTGCCAGCAGCAAACTAGCGGGGTACAATGAGCAGTTCTTC	CASSKLAGYNEQFF
many	TRBD1	TRBV10-3	TRBJ1-1	TGTGCCATCAGACGAGCCGGGACAGAGAACACTGAAGCTTTCTTT	CAIRRAGTENTEAFF
many	TRBD1	TRBV28	TRBJ1-5	TGTGCCAGCAGTTTAACGGCAGGGGGACAGCCCCAGCATTTT	CASSLTAGGQPQHF
many	TRBD1	TRBV7-8	TRBJ1-2	TGTGCCAGCAGCTCGGACAGGGACTTGTATGGCTACACCTTC	CASSSDRDLYGYTF
many	TRBD1	TRBV7-2	TRBJ2-5	TGTGCCAGCAGCGGGGACAGTCGGTACCAAGAGACCCAGTACTTC	CASSGDSRYQETQYF
many	.	TRBV19	TRBJ1-1	TGTGCCAGTAGAGCAATGCAATCGGAAGCTTTCTTT	CASRAMQSEAFF
many	.	TRBV19	TRBJ1-6	TGTGCCAGTAGTCTCGGGACGAGAAGGGGTAATTCACCCCTCCACTTT	CASSLGTRRGNSPLHF
many	.	TRBV11-2	TRBJ2-5	TGTGCCAGCAGCTTACGTCGGCTCCAAGAGACCCAGTACTTC	CASSLRRLQETQYF
many	TRBD2	TRBV7-2	TRBJ2-3	TGTGCCAGCAGTCAAACCACTAGCGGGAGAGTTACAGATACGCAGTATTTT	CASSQTTSGRVTDTQYF
many	.	TRBV12-3/TRBV12-4	TRBJ1-2	TGTGCCAGCAGTTCCCGGGCCCAGATTTATGGCTACACCTTC	CASSSRAQIYGYTF
many	.	TRBV30	TRBJ1-4	TGTGCCTGGAAAAACCGCCGGGGCTGGGGTGAAAAACTGTTTTTT	CAWKNRRGWGEKLFF
many	.	TRBV7-2	TRBJ2-1	TGTGCCAGCAGCTTAGGGTGGGTGGGCAATGAGCAGTTCTTC	CASSLGWVGNEQFF
many	.	TRBV7-3	TRBJ2-5	TGTGCCAGCAGTCCTCCAGGGGAAGAGACCCAGTACTTC	CASSPPGEETQYF
many	TRBD1	TRBV12-3/TRBV12-4	TRBJ2-1	TGTGCCAGCAGTTCCCCACGCCGGGACAGGGCTTCCAATGAGCAGTTCTTC	CASSSPRRDRASNEQFF
many	.	TRBV28	TRBJ2-3	TGTGCCAGCGCCACCCCGGATACGCAGTATTTT	CASATPDTQYF
many	.	TRBV12-3/TRBV12-4	TRBJ1-5	TGTGCCAGCAGAAAGGGACGGGGGGGCCGCAATCAGCCCCAGCATTTT	CASRKGRGGRNQPQHF
medium-sized	.	TRBV6-2/TRBV6-3	TRBJ2-6	TGTGCCAGCAGTTACTGGACCCGGACAGCAACCGATTCTGGGGCCAACGTCCTGACTTTC	CASSYWTRTATDSGANVLTF
many	.	TRBV15	TRBJ1-6	TGTGCCACCAGCAGAGATCGGGGAAACCTAATTTCACCCCTCCACTTT	CATSRDRGNLISPLHF
.	.	TRBV28	TRBJ1-6	TGTGCCAGCAGTTTAATGTTAAGTCGACAGGACTCCTATAATTCACCCCTCCACTTT	CASSLMLSRQDSYNSPLHF
medium-sized	.	TRBV7-2	TRBJ2-1	TGTGCCAGCAGCTTACTGGGCCAATACAATGAGCAGTTCTTC	CASSLLGQYNEQFF
many	.	TRBV10-3	TRBJ1-2	TGTGCCATCAGTGAGTCGAAAGCTGCCGGCAAAGGAGGCTACACCTTC	CAISESKAAGKGGYTF
many	TRBD2	TRBV20-1	TRBJ2-5	TGCAGTGCGGCGGGGGGGGAAGAGACCCAGTACTTC	CSAAGGEETQYF
many	.	TRBV7-8	TRBJ1-2	TGTGCCAGCAGCTTAGGGTCAAACAACTATGGCTACACCTTC	CASSLGSNNYGYTF
many	TRBD1	TRBV7-8	TRBJ1-1	TGTGCCAGCAGCCGGAAACGGGACAGGGGTGGGAACACTGAAGCTTTCTTT	CASSRKRDRGGNTEAFF
many	TRBD1	TRBV20-1	TRBJ1-1	TGCAGTGCTAGAACAGGGGGAAATGAGAACACTGAAGCTTTCTTT	CSARTGGNENTEAFF
many	TRBD1	TRBV6-2/TRBV6-3	TRBJ1-5	TGTGCCAGCAGCCACGACAGGGACAGCAATCAGCCCCAGCATTTT	CASSHDRDSNQPQHF
few	.	TRBV9	TRBJ1-2	TGTGCCAGCAGCGTATGGGGCGGAGGAGGTTCCAATGGCTACACCTTC	CASSVWGGGGSNGYTF
many	TRBD1	TRBV10-3	TRBJ1-6	TGTGCCATCAGCCCAGACAGGGCCCTTCCCCTCCACTTT	CAISPDRALPLHF